This is a list of T cell receptor beta chains from one sample in a study of CD8 T cells in ankylosing spondylitis. In TCRdb, the 5' RACE reads were re-called with MiXCR into one record per CDR3 protein. The table shows about 440,000 distinct CDR3 sequences, with about a sixth occurring only once. The sequenced sample consisted of blood, either unsorted or a sorted T cell fraction (not recorded which). The receptors originated from a male donor with ankylosing spondylitis. The CDR3 runs from the conserved cysteine through the conserved F or W. A D gene is named only where the DNA matches it firmly. Only part of the rows carry a size: once, few, many, or a class if the clone is expanded.

>TRBD2|TRBJ2-5|many|TRBV7-9
TGTGCCAGCAGCTTAAGCGGGATTAGCGAGACCCAGTACTTC
CASSLSGISETQYF
>TRBD1|TRBJ1-1|NA|TRBV4-1
TGCGCCAGCAGCCATCCGGACAGGGAATGGGGCACTGAAGCTTTCTTT
CASSHPDREWGTEAFF
>TRBD1|TRBJ2-5|few|TRBV3-1
TGTGCCAGCAGCCAAGTTTACAGAGGACAGGGGAAAGAGACCCAGTACTTC
CASSQVYRGQGKETQYF
>NA|TRBJ2-1|NA|TRBV20-1
TGCAGTGCGCCGAAGGGACAAATCAATGAGCAGTTCTTC
CSAPKGQINEQFF
>TRBD1|TRBJ1-2|NA|TRBV28
TGTGCCAGCAGGGTGACAGGGGCCTTGGATGGCTACACCTTC
CASRVTGALDGYTF
>TRBD2|TRBJ2-3|few|TRBV28
TGTGCCAGCAGCCTTGGGACTACAAGCACAGATACGCAGTATTTT
CASSLGTTSTDTQYF
>NA|TRBJ2-1|NA|TRBV2
TGTGCCAGCAGGACGAGCGGAATCTCCTACAATGAGCAGTTCTTC
CASRTSGISYNEQFF
>NA|TRBJ2-2|few|TRBV29-1
TGCAGCGTAAGAGGGGTGAACACCGGGGAGCTGTTTTTT
CSVRGVNTGELFF
>TRBD1|TRBJ2-7|NA|TRBV4-3
TGCGCCAGCAGTTCGGGGACAGGCAAGTCCTACGAGCAGTACTTC
CASSSGTGKSYEQYF
>TRBD1|TRBJ2-5|NA|TRBV29-1
TGCAGCGTCAACGACAGGGGGCGCACAGAGACCCAGTACTTC
CSVNDRGRTETQYF
>NA|TRBJ2-1|many|TRBV7-2
TGTGCCAGCAGCTTCGCCGTAAATGAGCAGTTCTTC
CASSFAVNEQFF
>NA|TRBJ1-1|NA|TRBV5-1
TGCGCCAGCAGCTTGGGACCCCAGTTGGAGGCTGAAGCTTTCTTT
CASSLGPQLEAEAFF
>NA|TRBJ2-5|many|TRBV9
TGTGCCAGCAGCGCCCATGTCGGGGGGCGCGGGGAGACCCAGTACTTC
CASSAHVGGRGETQYF
>NA|TRBJ2-4|NA|TRBV6-1
TGTGCCAGCAGTCCCACAACAACCCCCAAAAACATTCAGTACTTC
CASSPTTTPKNIQYF
>NA|TRBJ1-4|few|TRBV2
TGTGCCAGCAGTGGGACCAGCCCCGAAAAACTGTTTTTT
CASSGTSPEKLFF
>TRBD2|TRBJ2-6|few|TRBV5-5
TGTGCCAGCAGCTTGTCCGGGACTAGGGGGGCCGGGGCCAACGTCCTGACTTTC
CASSLSGTRGAGANVLTF
>NA|TRBJ2-1|NA|TRBV20-1
TGCAGTGGAACAGCGCAGGCGGGTTACTCCTACAATGAGCAGTTCTTC
CSGTAQAGYSYNEQFF
>TRBD1|TRBJ1-1|NA|TRBV4-2
TGTGCCAGCAGCCAAGGGGACAGATCAGCTGAAGCTTTCTTT
CASSQGDRSAEAFF
>NA|TRBJ1-1|NA|TRBV25-1
TGTGCCAGCATTGTCAGCCAGAACACTGAAGCTTTCTTT
CASIVSQNTEAFF
>NA|TRBJ2-3|NA|TRBV20-1
TGCAGTGCTAGGGACCTGCACATAGATACGCAGTATTTT
CSARDLHIDTQYF
>TRBD2|TRBJ2-1|NA|TRBV27
TGTGCCAGCAGTTTAAGTGGGGGGGGAAACTCCTACAATGAGCAGTTCTTC
CASSLSGGGNSYNEQFF
>NA|TRBJ2-7|NA|TRBV7-7
TGTGCTAGCAGCCCTAGTAATTGGAGGGCAGGGACTTACGAGCAGTACTTC
CASSPSNWRAGTYEQYF
>TRBD2|TRBJ2-1|NA|TRBV12-3/TRBV12-4
TGTGCCAGCAGTTTAGACCTAGGGACGACTAGCGGGAGACGGAATGAGCAGTTCTTC
CASSLDLGTTSGRRNEQFF
>NA|TRBJ2-7|NA|TRBV5-6
TGTGCCAGCAGCTTAATTCTGCGCCCCGAAGGGTCCTACGAGCAGTACTTC
CASSLILRPEGSYEQYF
>NA|TRBJ2-7|NA|TRBV7-9
TGTGCCAGCAGCTTAGGTTCCCCCGGGGGCGCCTACGAGCAGTACTTC
CASSLGSPGGAYEQYF
>TRBD1|TRBJ1-5|NA|TRBV3-1
TGTGCCAGCAGCCAAGACAGGGGGCCGGGTCAGCCCCAGCATTTT
CASSQDRGPGQPQHF
>NA|TRBJ1-1|many|TRBV12-3/TRBV12-4
TGTGCCAGCAGTTTAGGCCTCCTGAACACTGAAGCTTTCTTT
CASSLGLLNTEAFF
>NA|TRBJ1-6|NA|TRBV4-3
TGCGCCAGCAGCCATAGGGGGTCTAATTCACCCCTCCACTTT
CASSHRGSNSPLHF
>NA|TRBJ2-2|NA|TRBV13
TGTGCCAGCAGTTCCTTATTAGACCTCGCGAGGGCAAGCACCGGGGAGCTGTTTTTT
CASSSLLDLARASTGELFF
>TRBD1|TRBJ2-3|NA|TRBV6-5
TGTGCCAGCAGTTCCCGACGCGGACAGGGTGTAACAGATACGCAGTATTTT
CASSSRRGQGVTDTQYF
>NA|TRBJ1-5|NA|TRBV2
TGTGCCAGCAGTGCAAACAGGGGCAATCAGCCCCAGCATTTT
CASSANRGNQPQHF
>TRBD1|TRBJ1-2|few|TRBV25-1
TGTGCCAGCAGTGGGGGGACAGGGCATGGCTACACCTTC
CASSGGTGHGYTF
>NA|TRBJ2-6|NA|TRBV5-8
TGTGCCAGCAGCTTCAGGGTGTCGGTCTCTGGGGCCAACGTCCTGACTTTC
CASSFRVSVSGANVLTF
>NA|TRBJ1-4|many|TRBV20-1
TGCAGTGCTAGAAACTTCTGGGATGGCGGTGGTGAAAAACTGTTTTTT
CSARNFWDGGGEKLFF
>TRBD1|TRBJ2-1|few|TRBV10-3
TGTGCCATCAGCGAGCGCACCGGGACAGGGGGCAATGAGCAGTTCTTC
CAISERTGTGGNEQFF
>NA|TRBJ2-2|NA|TRBV15
TGTGCCACCAGCAGAGATTTGGGGGGCCCGAACACCGGGGAGCTGTTTTTT
CATSRDLGGPNTGELFF
>NA|TRBJ1-1|NA|TRBV5-1
TGCGCCAGCAGCGGGGGGGTTTTGGCCGGTCCGAACACTGAAGCTTTCTTT
CASSGGVLAGPNTEAFF
>NA|TRBJ2-2|few|TRBV11-2
TGTGCCAGCAGCTTAACCGCGCTCACCGGGGAGCTGTTTTTT
CASSLTALTGELFF
>NA|TRBJ2-1|NA|TRBV29-1
TGCAGCCACTCCGTGGGGGACAATGAGCAGTTCTTC
CSHSVGDNEQFF
>NA|TRBJ1-3|NA|TRBV15
TGTGCCACCAGCAGAAAGCATGTACAGCACTCTGGAAACACCATATATTTT
CATSRKHVQHSGNTIYF
>NA|TRBJ1-1|NA|TRBV5-1
TGCGCCAGCAGCGTACAGGGTCCCACTGAAGCTTTCTTT
CASSVQGPTEAFF
>NA|TRBJ2-2|NA|TRBV4-1
TGCGCCAGCAGCCGGTTGAGGCAGGGGGGCACCGGGGAGCTGTTTTTT
CASSRLRQGGTGELFF